This TCR beta chain was sequenced in a study of cytomegalovirus exposure and HLA in healthy donors. The study's findings and limits: Earlier analysis looked at TCR beta V segments, and most were productive about 90% or about 30% of the time.

All donors participated as healthy donors of bone marrow. With 60 Vbeta and 13 Jbeta primers, the PCR was carried out. The table came from immunoSEQ multiplex PCR; TCRdb's copy has only in-frame clones and leaves some out. In the table there are about 140,000 clones, 75% to 85% of which are singletons. The length of the CDR3 is 15 residues. The germline V gene has CDR1 MGHRA and CDR2 YSYEKL. V was pared by 6 bases and J by 3 bases, with 9 bases of the junction left unmatched. This clone appeared a few times. The antigen remains undetermined. This sequence joins TRBV4-1 and TRBJ1-2; 8 bases are a match to TRBD1. Material for sequencing was PBMCs. This clonotype originated in a man aged 50-60 years in good health and CMV-seronegative. As DNA, the CDR3 is TGCGCCAGCAGATCTACCTCAGGGGGCGACTATGGCTACACCTTC. This sequence encodes CASRSTSGGDYGYTF.